This T cell receptor (beta chain) emerged from a study of vaccination effects on CD4 cells after COVID-19. Findings and limits, study-wide: Of the vaccine-induced clones from healthy vaccinees, merely 1 of 255 recognized common cold coronaviruses as well. There was marked clonal contraction among infection- and vaccine-induced clones late after vaccination.

Using immunoSEQ multiplex PCR, the repertoire was profiled, and TCRdb retains in-frame clones only, with some absent. The sample lists about 70,000 clones, around 77% occurring once. Worth noting for this clone: Antigen: not known.

Culture lasted about ten days before CD4+ T cell isolation. This sequence originates from a human donor who received a COVID-19 vaccine. The sample here was CD4+ T cells from PBMCs cultured without peptide, taken before COVID-19 vaccination.

Here the CDR3 reads CASSKTTGLGEQFF. The CDR3 DNA reads as TGTGCCAGCAGCAAAACGACGGGACTAGGGGAGCAGTTCTTC. The chain is built from TRBV4-2 and TRBJ2-1, with 8 bases that match TRBD2. From germline, CDR1 is LGHNA and CDR2 YNFKEQ. Losses at the gene ends were 5 bases for V and 10 bases for J; bases not matched to a gene: 10. This CDR3 has 14 amino acids.